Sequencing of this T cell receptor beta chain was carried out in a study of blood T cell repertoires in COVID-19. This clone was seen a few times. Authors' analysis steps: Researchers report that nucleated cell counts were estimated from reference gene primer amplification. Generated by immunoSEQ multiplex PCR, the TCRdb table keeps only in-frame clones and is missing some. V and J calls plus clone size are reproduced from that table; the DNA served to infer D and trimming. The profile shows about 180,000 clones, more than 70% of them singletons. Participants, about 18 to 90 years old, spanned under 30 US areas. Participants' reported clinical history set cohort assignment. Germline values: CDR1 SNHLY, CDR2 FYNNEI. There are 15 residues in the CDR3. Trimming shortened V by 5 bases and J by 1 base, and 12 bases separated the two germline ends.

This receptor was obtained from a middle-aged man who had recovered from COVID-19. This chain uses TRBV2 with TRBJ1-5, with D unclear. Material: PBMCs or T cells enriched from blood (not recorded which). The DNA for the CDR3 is TGTGCCAGCAGTATAGAGGATGGGAGCAATCAGCCCCAGCATTTT. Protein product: CASSIEDGSNQPQHF.